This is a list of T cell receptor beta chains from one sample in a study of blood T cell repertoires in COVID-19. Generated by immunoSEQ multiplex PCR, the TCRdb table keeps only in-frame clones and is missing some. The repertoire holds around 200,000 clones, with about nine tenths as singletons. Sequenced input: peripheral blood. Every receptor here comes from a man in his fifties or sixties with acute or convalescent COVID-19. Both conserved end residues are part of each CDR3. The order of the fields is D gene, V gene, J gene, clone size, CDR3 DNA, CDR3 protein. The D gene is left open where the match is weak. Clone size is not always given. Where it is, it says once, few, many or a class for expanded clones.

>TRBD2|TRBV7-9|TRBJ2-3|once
TGTGCCAGCACCTCGGGGGGGACTAGCACAGATACGCAGTATTTT
CASTSGGTSTDTQYF
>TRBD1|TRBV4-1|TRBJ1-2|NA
TGCGCCAGCAGCCATCTACCGATCACAGGGGCCAACTATGGCTACACCTTC
CASSHLPITGANYGYTF
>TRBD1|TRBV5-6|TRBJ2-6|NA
TGTGCCAGCAGCAGGGACAGGGCCCTTGTATCTGGGGCCAACGTCCTGACTTTC
CASSRDRALVSGANVLTF
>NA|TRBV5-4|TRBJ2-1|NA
TGTGCCAGCAGCTCCCCTTCGTATGAGCAGTTCTTC
CASSSPSYEQFF
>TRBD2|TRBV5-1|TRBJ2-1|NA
TGCGCCAGCACCTTGAGGACTAGCGGGGTGTTCCTCTACAATGAGCAGTTCTTC
CASTLRTSGVFLYNEQFF
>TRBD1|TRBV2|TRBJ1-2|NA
TGTGCCAGCAGCCCACAGGGGAACTATGGCTACACCTTC
CASSPQGNYGYTF
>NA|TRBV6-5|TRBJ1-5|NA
TGTGCCAGCCAGACGAGCAGGGTGGGACAGCCCCAGCATTTT
CASQTSRVGQPQHF
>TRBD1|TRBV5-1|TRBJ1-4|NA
TGCGCCAGCAGCTTGGAGGCGGGGACAGTCGGCAAACTGTTTTTT
CASSLEAGTVGKLFF
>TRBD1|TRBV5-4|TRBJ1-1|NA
TGTGCCAGCAGCTTGGTAGGGACAGGGGGAGAAGCTTTCTTT
CASSLVGTGGEAFF
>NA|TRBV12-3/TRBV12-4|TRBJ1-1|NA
TGTGCCAGCAGGACTATGGGGAACACTGAAGCTTTCTTT
CASRTMGNTEAFF
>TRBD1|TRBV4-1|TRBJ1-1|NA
TGCGCCAGCAGCCAAGAACGACAGGGGGGCACTGAAGCTTTCTTT
CASSQERQGGTEAFF
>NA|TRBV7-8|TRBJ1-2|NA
TGTGCCAGCAGCTTAGCTCGGGGTTATGGCTACACCTTC
CASSLARGYGYTF
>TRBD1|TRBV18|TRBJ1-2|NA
TGTGCCAGCTCGCGTCTGACAGGGGATGGCTACACCTTC
CASSRLTGDGYTF
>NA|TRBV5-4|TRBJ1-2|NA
TGTGCCAGCAGCCGGGAGAGACTCTATGGCTACACCTTC
CASSRERLYGYTF
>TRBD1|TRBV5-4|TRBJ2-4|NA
TGTGCCAGCAGCTGGCAGGGGGACAAAAACATTCAGTACTTC
CASSWQGDKNIQYF
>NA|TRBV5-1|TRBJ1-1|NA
TGCGCCAGCAGCGCACGCACGGTTCCAAACACTGAAGCTTTCTTT
CASSARTVPNTEAFF
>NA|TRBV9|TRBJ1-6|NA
TGTGCCAGCAGCGTAACAGATAATTCACCCCTCCACTTT
CASSVTDNSPLHF
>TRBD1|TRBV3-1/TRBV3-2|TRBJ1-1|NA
TGTGCCAGCAGCCAAGGCCCGGGACAGGCCTCTGAAGCTTTCTTT
CASSQGPGQASEAFF
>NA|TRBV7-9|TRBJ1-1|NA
TGTGCCAGCAGCCCCCCGACGGGATGGACTGAAGCTTTCTTT
CASSPPTGWTEAFF
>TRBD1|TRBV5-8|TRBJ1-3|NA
TGTGCCAGCAGCTTGGGAGGACAGGTGGGAAACACCATATATTTT
CASSLGGQVGNTIYF
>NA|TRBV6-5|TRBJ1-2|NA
TGTGCCAGCAGTTACTATCAGGGGAAGAGCTATGGCTACACCTTC
CASSYYQGKSYGYTF
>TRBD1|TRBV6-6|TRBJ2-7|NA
TGTGCCAGCAGTTGGGACAGCCGGAGTTACGAGCAGTACTTC
CASSWDSRSYEQYF
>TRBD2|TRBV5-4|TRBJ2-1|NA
TGTGCCAGCAGCTCAGGGACTAGCGGTACCTACAATGAGCAGTTCTTC
CASSSGTSGTYNEQFF